These 14 T cell receptor beta chains came from one sample sequenced in a study of T cell responses to AZD1222 COVID-19 vaccine. Sequenced by immunoSEQ multiplex PCR; TCRdb stores in-frame clones only, minus some. The sample holds about 120,000 clones, over 75% seen once. The starting material was peripheral blood, obtained on day 0 of AZD1222 vaccination. Source of these receptors: an adult in good health.

In its sample, this clone was seen once. V usage is TRBV11-3 and J usage is TRBJ2-3; 15 bases are shared with TRBD2. Per germline, CDR1 SGHNT and CDR2 YENEEA. The trim removed 3 bases at V and 2 bases at J, leaving 3 bases unmatched. The CDR3 loop spans 17 amino acids. The DNA for the CDR3 is TGTGCCAGCAGCTTCGGGACTAGCGGGGGGCACACAGATACGCAGTATTTT. It encodes CASSFGTSGGHTDTQYF. The full variable domain, completed using reference TRBV11-3 and TRBJ2-3, is EAGVVQSPRYKIIEKKQPVAFWCNPISGHNTLYWYLQNLGQGPELLIRYENEEAVDDSQLPKDRFSAERLKGVDSTLKIQPAELGDSAVYLCASSFGTSGGHTDTQYFGPGTRLTVL.

J is TRBJ1-1 and V is TRBV7-7; 9 bases align to TRBD1. Trimming removed 8 bases from V and 5 bases from J; junction bases left unmatched: 6. The CDR3 spans 13 residues. The V gene's germline CDR1 is SSHAT and CDR2 FNYEAQ (reference sequence). Here the CDR3 reads CASSTGTGTEAFF. CDR3 coding DNA: TGTGCCAGCTCTACCGGGACAGGGACTGAAGCTTTCTTT.

J is TRBJ1-3 and V is TRBV6-5; D possibly corresponds to TRBD1 (6 bases). CDR1 MNHEY and CDR2 SVGAGI come from the germline V gene. V was clipped by 5 bases and J by 4 bases, with 15 bases between them. The CDR3 is 15 amino acids. CDR3: CASSTEDRRGNTIYF. Written as DNA, the CDR3 is TGTGCCAGCAGTACCGAAGACAGGAGAGGAAACACCATATATTTT.

A single count supports this clone. The chain has TRBV19 and TRBJ2-7; D perhaps matches TRBD1 (5 bases). Trimming shortened V by 3 bases and J by 0 bases, and 21 bases separated the two germline ends. Germline V gene sequence: CDR1 LNHDA, CDR2 SQIVND (reference sequence). The CDR3 sequence is 18 residues long. CDR3 loop: CASSIGGHHSPNSYEQYF. CDR3 bases: TGTGCCAGTAGTATCGGCGGACACCACTCACCCAACTCCTACGAGCAGTACTTC.

The chain uses TRBV6-5 and TRBJ1-1; the D is unclear. Trimming stripped 7 bases from V and 2 bases from J, with 11 bases between. This CDR3 contains 13 residues. The germline gives CDR1 MNHEY, CDR2 SVGAGI. The chain's CDR3 is CASNYGPNTEAFF. The DNA of the CDR3 is TGTGCCAGCAACTATGGACCCAACACTGAAGCTTTCTTT.

The chain links TRBV27 to TRBJ1-4, with 7 bases that match TRBD1. The trim removed 7 bases at V and 5 bases at J, leaving 7 bases unmatched. The CDR3 loop spans 14 amino acids. Per germline, CDR1 MNHEY and CDR2 SMNVEV (reference sequence). The CDR3: CASTRGDSNEKLFF. The CDR3 DNA sequence: TGTGCCAGCACCAGGGGGGACAGCAATGAAAAACTGTTTTTT.

This chain uses TRBV7-2 with TRBJ2-1; D not certain. From germline, CDR1 is SGHTA and CDR2 FQGNSA. Trimming stripped 5 bases from V and 7 bases from J, with 12 bases between. The CDR3 has 13 residues. The CDR3: CASSLGQINEQFF. CDR3 coding DNA: TGTGCCAGCAGCCTCGGGCAGATTAATGAGCAGTTCTTC.

The J gene is TRBJ1-2, the V gene TRBV25-1; D unclear. The CDR3 has 13 residues. Germline V CDR1 and CDR2: MGHDK, SYGVNS. With 2 bases removed from V and 3 bases from J, the gap between germline ends came to 7 bases. The CDR3 DNA follows: TGTGCCAGCAGTGAAGAGGGCTACTATGGCTACACCTTC. The encoded protein is CASSEEGYYGYTF.

V usage is TRBV4-1 and J usage is TRBJ2-5, with TRBD2 identical over 11 bases. The CDR3 is made up of 18 amino acids. J lost 4 bases, V lost 1 base, and 11 bases had no gene match. Germline V CDR1 and CDR2: MGHRA, YSYEKL. In DNA, the CDR3 is TGCGCCAGCAGCCAAGGATGGGGTGGTAGCGGGGGGGCAGAGACCCAGTACTTC. This translates into CASSQGWGGSGGAETQYF.

This chain uses TRBV11-3 with TRBJ2-5; no clear D. There are 13 residues in the CDR3. The V end lost 4 bases, the J end lost 3 bases, and 9 bases lay between the germline ends. CDR1 is SGHNT and CDR2 is YENEEA in the germline V gene. In DNA form, the CDR3 reads TGTGCCAGCAGCTCGGAGAGTAAAGAGACCCAGTACTTC. Its protein is CASSSESKETQYF.

J is TRBJ1-2 and V is TRBV5-4, with D tentatively TRBD1 (5 bases). This CDR3 is 14 amino acids long. Germline CDR1 is SGHNT and CDR2 is YYREEE (reference sequence). The germline V and J ends were trimmed by 4 bases and 5 bases, with 15 bases remaining between them. The CDR3 coding sequence is TGTGCCAGCAGCCCGGGTAGGGACCCATATGGCTACACCTTC. It translates to CASSPGRDPYGYTF.

The V gene is TRBV7-9, the J gene TRBJ1-2; D perhaps matches TRBD1 (6 bases). Germline V lookup: CDR1 SEHNR, CDR2 FQNEAQ (reference sequence). The CDR3 contains 15 residues. V gave up 4 bases and J gave up 3 bases, with 15 bases separating them. CDR3 in DNA: TGTGCCAGCAGCTGGTTAGTGACAGGCGACTATGGCTACACCTTC. It translates to CASSWLVTGDYGYTF. Supplemented by reference TRBV7-9 and TRBJ1-2, the full variable domain reads DTGVSQNPRHKITKRGQNVTFRCDPISEHNRLYWYRQTLGQGPEFLTYFQNEAQLEKSRLLSDRFSAERPKGSFSTLEIQRTEQGDSAMYLCASSWLVTGDYGYTFGSGTRLTVV.

This clone has only one observation. J is TRBJ2-3 and V is TRBV20-1; D perhaps matches TRBD1 (5 bases). V was pared by 3 bases and J by 9 bases, with 10 bases between. The CDR3 extends over 11 amino acids. Per the germline V gene, CDR1 is DFQATT and CDR2 is SNEGSKA (reference sequence). For the CDR3, the DNA is TGCAGTGCTAGGGACACAATCACGCAGTATTTT. It specifies CSARDTITQYF.

The V gene is TRBV6-1, the J gene TRBJ1-1, with a weak D call TRBD1 (5 bases). The CDR3 spans 14 residues. Germline CDR1 is MNHNS and CDR2 is SASEGT. V dropped 2 bases and J dropped 9 bases, with 16 bases sitting between them. This chain's CDR3 is CASSENLYTGKAFF. CDR3 DNA: TGTGCCAGCAGTGAAAATCTATATACAGGTAAAGCTTTCTTT.